The 8 T cell receptor beta chains reported below all come from one sample, sequenced in a study of response to subunit inactivated influenza vaccine. TCRdb used MiXCR to reprocess the RT-PCR reads, holding one entry per CDR3 protein. Of fewer than 550,000 distinct CDR3 sequences listed, 25% are singletons. This specimen was CD4+ T cells sorted from PBMCs, taken about 5 days after vaccination. The receptors derive from a middle-aged man who received an inactivated influenza vaccine.

The chain has TRBV13 and TRBJ2-5; TRBD2 matches at 13 bases. CDR3 size: 16 residues. The V gene end was trimmed by 5 bases and the J gene end by 5 bases; junction bases not matched to a gene: 8. The V gene's germline CDR1 is PRHDT and CDR2 FYEKMQ (reference sequence). This CDR3 is CASSRTSGSGGETQYF. The DNA for the CDR3 is TGTGCCAGCAGCCGGACTAGCGGGAGCGGAGGCGAGACCCAGTACTTC.

V and J are TRBV6-1 and TRBJ1-4; 9 bases agree with TRBD1. V shed 7 bases, J shed 13 bases, and the junction held 13 bases outside the gene matches. The CDR3 totals 14 residues. CDR1 is MNHNS and CDR2 is SASEGT in the germline V gene. Here the CDR3 reads CASNLNRGPFRLFF. CDR3 nucleotide sequence: TGTGCCAGCAACCTCAACAGGGGGCCCTTTAGACTGTTTTTT.

This clonotype was detected a few times. The chain links TRBV28 to TRBJ1-2; D not resolved. This CDR3 comprises 14 residues. From germline, CDR1 is MDHEN and CDR2 SYDVKM. The V gene lost 3 bases and the J gene lost 4 bases, with 12 bases spanning the gap. CDR3 nucleotide sequence: TGTGCCAGCAGTTTCCAAGGCGGTACCTATGGCTACACCTTC. This gives the protein CASSFQGGTYGYTF.

This clonotype was seen more than once but under ten times. The CDR3 bases are TGCAGTGCTAGAGATCCCCGGGAGGATGAGCAGTTCTTC. Translation: CSARDPREDEQFF. The chain employs TRBV20-1 and TRBJ2-1; TRBD2 matches 7 bases. The length of the CDR3 is 13 residues. V trimming: 0 bases; J trimming: 8 bases; junction bases outside the gene matches: 4. Germline CDR1 reads DFQATT; CDR2 reads SNEGSKA (reference sequence).

V usage is TRBV25-1 and J usage is TRBJ2-5; 7 bases are shared with TRBD2. CDR1 MGHDK and CDR2 SYGVNS come from the germline V gene. V trimming: 4 bases; J trimming: 4 bases; junction bases outside the gene matches: 24. The CDR3 extends over 20 amino acids. CDR3 protein: CASSAPPRWPGREPPETQYF. The CDR3 bases are TGTGCCAGCAGTGCTCCCCCCCGTTGGCCTGGGCGGGAGCCTCCAGAGACCCAGTACTTC.

This clonotype was counted a few times. The chain joins TRBV7-2 to TRBJ2-5; D is perhaps TRBD2 (5 bases). V was shortened by 2 bases and J by 8 bases, with 21 bases between the two germline ends. Germline V gives CDR1 SGHTA, CDR2 FQGNSA. The CDR3 runs 16 residues. CDR3 in amino acids: CASSLYKRGIVDTQYF. The DNA for the CDR3 is TGTGCCAGCAGCTTATATAAGAGAGGGATAGTCGACACCCAGTACTTC.

The gene calls are TRBV7-2 and TRBJ2-2; no reliable D call. Germline values: CDR1 SGHTA, CDR2 FQGNSA. V lost 6 bases to trimming and J lost 4 bases, with 18 bases between them. The CDR3 spans 16 residues. CDR3 nucleotides: TGTGCCAGCAGTCAAAGAAGGGTAGTGGGCACCGGGGAGCTGTTTTTT. Translating gives CASSQRRVVGTGELFF.

This chain connects TRBV20-1 to TRBJ2-1, with 15 bases matching TRBD2. Germline loops: CDR1 DFQATT, CDR2 SNEGSKA (reference sequence). The CDR3 has 17 amino acids. The trim removed 6 bases at V and 6 bases at J, leaving 12 bases unmatched. CDR3 coding DNA: TGCAGTGCACGTACGGAAAGGACTAGCGGGGGGGCCAATGAGCAGTTCTTC. It codes for CSARTERTSGGANEQFF.